This T cell receptor (beta chain) was found in a study of identifying expanded T cells in peripheral blood. Sequencing was performed with immunoSEQ multiplex PCR; in TCRdb, only in-frame clones are kept and a portion is missing. The sample shows about 52,000 clones, around 82% of them seen only once. This clone was observed once. The germline V gene encodes CDR1 SGHAT and CDR2 FQNNGV. The ends were cut back, 1 base at V and 8 bases at J, with 14 bases in the middle. The CDR3 is 15 amino acids. Material: blood. This clonotype originated in a person aged 18-70 years in good health. The rearrangement joins TRBV11-2 to TRBJ1-4; maybe TRBD1 (6 bases). CDR3 nucleotide sequence: TGTGCCAGCAGCTTAGTTCAGGGGACCGGGGAAAAACTGTTTTTT. Amino acid sequence: CASSLVQGTGEKLFF.